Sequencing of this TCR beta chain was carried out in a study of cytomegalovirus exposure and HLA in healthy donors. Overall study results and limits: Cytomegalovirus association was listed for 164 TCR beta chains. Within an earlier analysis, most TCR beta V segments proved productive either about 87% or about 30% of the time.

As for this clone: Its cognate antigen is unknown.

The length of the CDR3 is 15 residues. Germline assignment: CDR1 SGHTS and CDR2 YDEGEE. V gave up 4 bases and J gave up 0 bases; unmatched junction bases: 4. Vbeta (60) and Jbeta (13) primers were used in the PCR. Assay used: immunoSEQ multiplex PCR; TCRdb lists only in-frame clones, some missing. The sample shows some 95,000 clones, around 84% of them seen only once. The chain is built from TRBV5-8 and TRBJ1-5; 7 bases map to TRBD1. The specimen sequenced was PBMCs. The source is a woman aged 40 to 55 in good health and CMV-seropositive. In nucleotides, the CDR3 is TGTGCCAGCAGCGGGGGACAGATTAGCAATCAGCCCCAGCATTTT. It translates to CASSGGQISNQPQHF.